These T cell receptor beta chains were read from a single sample in a study of blood T cell repertoires in COVID-19. The protocol was immunoSEQ multiplex PCR, while the TCRdb copy is restricted to in-frame clones and leaves out a portion. The sample carries about 200,000 clones, about 80% recorded once. The sample was PBMCs or T cells enriched from blood (not recorded which). The receptor source for this set is a man in his forties who had recovered from COVID-19. Each CDR3 is given with its conserved first and last residue. A D gene is named only where the DNA matches it firmly. The size entry is marked missing in some rows and otherwise reads once, few, many or a size class.

D	V	size	J	CDR3	DNA
TRBD1	TRBV24-1	NA	TRBJ2-5	CATSDFAGQGETQYF	TGTGCCACCAGTGATTTTGCCGGACAGGGAGAGACCCAGTACTTC
TRBD1	TRBV19	NA	TRBJ1-5	CASSPRQGSNQPQHF	TGTGCCAGTAGTCCCCGACAGGGAAGCAATCAGCCCCAGCATTTT
NA	TRBV24-1	NA	TRBJ2-1	CATSDSGGLYNEQFF	TGTGCCACCAGTGATTCCGGGGGGCTATACAATGAGCAGTTCTTC
NA	TRBV25-1	NA	TRBJ1-4	CASSPGGAFGEKLFF	TGTGCCAGCAGCCCGGGTGGGGCTTTCGGGGAAAAACTGTTTTTT
NA	TRBV3-1/TRBV3-2	NA	TRBJ1-2	CASSPGRRYYGYTF	TGTGCCAGCAGCCCGGGAAGAAGGTACTATGGCTACACCTTC
TRBD1	TRBV3-1/TRBV3-2	NA	TRBJ2-6	CASRHRGSGANVLTF	TGTGCCAGCAGGCACAGGGGCTCTGGGGCCAACGTCCTGACTTTC
TRBD2	TRBV3-1/TRBV3-2	NA	TRBJ2-1	CASSQGTSGEQFF	TGTGCCAGCAGCCAAGGGACTAGCGGGGAGCAGTTCTTC
NA	TRBV18	NA	TRBJ1-1	CASSPPMNTEAFF	TGTGCCAGCTCGCCCCCTATGAACACTGAAGCTTTCTTT
NA	TRBV28	NA	TRBJ1-6	CASRYTAGSYNSPLHF	TGTGCCAGCAGATACACTGCGGGCTCCTATAATTCACCCCTCCACTTT
NA	TRBV28	NA	TRBJ1-5	CASSFITDYSNQPQHF	TGTGCCAGCAGTTTCATAACGGACTATAGCAATCAGCCCCAGCATTTT
TRBD1	TRBV28	NA	TRBJ2-2	CASRTGGIGSNTGELFF	TGTGCCAGCAGAACAGGGGGAATAGGTAGTAACACCGGGGAGCTGTTTTTT
NA	TRBV3-1/TRBV3-2	NA	TRBJ1-5	CASSRPRGGAVGLNQPQHF	TGTGCCAGCAGCCGACCCCGGGGGGGGGCGGTTGGTCTCAATCAGCCCCAGCATTTT
NA	TRBV4-2	NA	TRBJ1-2	CASSQDGGGSTNYGYTF	TGTGCCAGCAGCCAAGATGGCGGAGGTAGTACTAACTATGGCTACACCTTC
NA	TRBV28	NA	TRBJ2-7	CASSLLGGNEQYF	TGTGCCAGCAGTTTATTGGGCGGGAACGAGCAGTACTTC
TRBD1	TRBV24-1	NA	TRBJ2-6	CATSDSWDSSSGANVLTF	TGTGCCACCAGTGATTCTTGGGACAGCAGCTCTGGGGCCAACGTCCTGACTTTC
NA	TRBV6-6	NA	TRBJ2-6	CASSSTRDTGANVLTF	TGTGCCAGCAGTTCAACCAGGGACACCGGGGCCAACGTCCTGACTTTC
TRBD1	TRBV28	once	TRBJ1-2	CASSLQRVGQGNYGYTF	TGTGCCAGCAGTTTACAACGAGTTGGACAGGGGAACTATGGCTACACCTTC
TRBD1	TRBV27	NA	TRBJ2-1	CASSGQSIYNEQFF	TGTGCCAGTTCGGGACAGTCGATCTACAATGAGCAGTTCTTC
NA	TRBV7-9	few	TRBJ1-1	CASSLGSAMNTEAFF	TGTGCCAGCAGCTTAGGATCCGCTATGAACACTGAAGCTTTCTTT
TRBD1	TRBV4-2	NA	TRBJ1-2	CASTTGGAGGYTF	TGTGCCAGCACGACAGGGGGCGCTGGTGGCTACACCTTC
NA	TRBV12-3/TRBV12-4	NA	TRBJ1-5	CASSFVEGGQHF	TGTGCCAGCAGTTTCGTAGAGGGCGGCCAGCATTTT
NA	TRBV4-1	NA	TRBJ1-2	CASSPSPGSGYTF	TGCGCCAGCAGCCCTAGTCCAGGGTCTGGCTACACCTTC